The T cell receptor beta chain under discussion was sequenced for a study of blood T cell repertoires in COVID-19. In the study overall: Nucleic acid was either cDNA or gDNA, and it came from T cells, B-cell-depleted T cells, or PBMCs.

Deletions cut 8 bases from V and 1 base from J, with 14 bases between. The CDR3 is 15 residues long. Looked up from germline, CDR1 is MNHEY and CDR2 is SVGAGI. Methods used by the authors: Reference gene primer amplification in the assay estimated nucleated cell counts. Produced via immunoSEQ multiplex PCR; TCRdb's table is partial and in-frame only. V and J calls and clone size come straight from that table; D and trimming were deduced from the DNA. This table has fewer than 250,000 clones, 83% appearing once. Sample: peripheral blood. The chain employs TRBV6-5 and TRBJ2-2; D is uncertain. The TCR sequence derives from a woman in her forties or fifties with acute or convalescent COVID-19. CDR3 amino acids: CASSARRQNTGELFF. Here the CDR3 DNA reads TGTGCCAGCTCGGCCCGGCGGCAGAACACCGGGGAGCTGTTTTTT.